Each of the 6 T cell receptor beta chains below was sequenced from the same sample in a study of identical twins (dated by TCRdb to about 2016). Libraries were built with 5' RACE. Data came from an Illumina HiSeq 2000. In TCRdb, the public reads were trimmed at Q25 with fastp and aligned with MiXCR, with productive beta chains retained. Duplicate CDR3 protein sequences are folded into a single record with the most common DNA and genes. The sample includes hundreds of thousands of distinct CDR3 sequences, with more than 9% observed a single time. The ten largest clones take up roughly 1.5% of the sample. This sample also belongs to another study, concerning yellow fever vaccine responses in identical twins.

Sequenced sample: PBMCs. These receptors were taken from a young woman in good health.

The genes are TRBV9 and TRBJ1-2, with D possibly TRBD1 on 5 matching bases. Looked up from germline, CDR1 is SGDLS and CDR2 is YYNGEE. CDR3 length: 16 residues. The V end was cut by 0 bases, the J end by 6 bases, with 18 bases between. The CDR3: CASSVEGLGWGDGYTF. CDR3 DNA sequence: TGTGCCAGCAGCGTAGAGGGCTTGGGATGGGGCGATGGCTACACCTTC.

This clonotype was picked up many times. V is TRBV29-1 and J is TRBJ1-1; TRBD1 agrees at 8 bases. CDR3 length: 13 amino acids. Germline values: CDR1 SQVTM, CDR2 ANQGSEA. Losses at the gene ends were 7 bases for V and 1 base for J; bases not matched to a gene: 5. CDR3: CSADRGQNTEAFF. The CDR3 nucleotides read TGCAGCGCTGACAGGGGCCAGAACACTGAAGCTTTCTTT.

This clonotype has just a few counts. V is TRBV5-5 and J is TRBJ2-7; the match to TRBD1 covers 7 bases. V was clipped by 5 bases and J by 6 bases; unmatched bases: 8. Germline V CDR1 and CDR2: SGHKS, YYEKEE (reference sequence). This CDR3 spans 13 amino acids. This CDR3 is CASSLPGGVEQYF. DNA of the CDR3: TGTGCCAGCAGTTTACCAGGGGGTGTCGAGCAGTACTTC.

This clonotype was found many times. The chain joins TRBV5-1 to TRBJ2-1, with D possibly being TRBD1 (6 bases). The V gene lost 1 base and the J gene lost 4 bases, with 12 bases spanning the gap. CDR3 length equals 15 residues. From germline, CDR1 is SGHRS and CDR2 YFSETQ. CDR3 in DNA: TGCGCCAGCAGCTTGTGGGACACCGCATACAATGAGCAGTTCTTC. Its protein product is CASSLWDTAYNEQFF. Full variable domain (missing parts from reference TRBV5-1 and TRBJ2-1): KAGVTQTPRYLIKTRGQQVTLSCSPISGHRSVSWYQQTPGQGLQFLFEYFSETQRNKGNFPGRFSGRQFSNSRSEMNVSTLELGDSALYLCASSLWDTAYNEQFFGPGTRLTVL.

In its sample, this clonotype was seen a few times. The chain employs TRBV6-1 and TRBJ1-2; 7 bases align to TRBD1. The CDR3 sequence is 15 residues long. Trimming at V came to 4 bases and at J to 0 bases, leaving 5 bases not matched to a gene. The germline CDR1 and CDR2 sequences are MNHNS and SASEGT. The CDR3: CASSGQRGPNYGYTF. CDR3 DNA: TGTGCCAGCAGTGGCCAAAGGGGGCCTAACTATGGCTACACCTTC.

The chain joins TRBV5-6 to TRBJ1-5; D not certain. This CDR3 has 14 residues. Germline V gene data show CDR1 as SGHDT and CDR2 as YYEEEE. Trimming removed 0 bases from V and 6 bases from J, with 10 bases in between. In DNA, the CDR3 is TGTGCCAGCAGCTTGGGGCCGGTAGGTCAGCCCCAGCATTTT. Its translation: CASSLGPVGQPQHF.